The text below deals with one T cell receptor beta chain. Its antigen is not yet known. No much larger clone is present one base from it, and per-base qualities are unavailable. These data are taken from a study of human CD4 T cells and Enterobacteriaceae (TCRdb year 2020). Here is what the overall study found, with its caveats: The only basis for inferring the reactivity of ex vivo clonotypes was matching nucleotide sequences to CFSE-low cultures from the same donors. In ex vivo samples, clonotypes with broad cross-reactivity seemed more expanded than specific clonotypes, as 11 of 19 and about 60% of the roughly 35 fell within the top 5%.

Memory CD4+ T cells, defined as all CD4+ cells except CD45RA+CCR7+CD95- naive cells, were FACS-sorted on a FACSAria III to over 95% purity. Blood from healthy donors came from blood donation centers in Switzerland. Total CD4+ T cells and monocytes were enriched by positive selection with CD4 and CD14 magnetic microbeads. Before sorting, CD8+, CD14+, CD16+, CD56+, CD19+ and CD25-bright cells were excluded. To assess in vivo expansion of bacteria-reactive clonotypes, total memory CD4+ T cells from a couple of blood donors were sequenced directly ex vivo. Peripheral blood mononuclear cells were isolated from donor blood using Ficoll-Paque Plus. Deep-level sequencing was performed on ex vivo total memory CD4+ samples, with a detection sensitivity of one cell in 200,000. Genomic DNA was extracted from cell pellets with the QIAamp DNA Micro Kit, and its quantity and purity were checked by spectrophotometry. The immunoSEQ multiplex PCR assay was used to amplify TCR Vbeta CDR3 regions. Sequencing of amplicons was performed on the Illumina HiSeq platform. Each retrieved sequence was 87 nucleotides long and included the CDR3 region. Per the original workflow: A clonotype was defined as a unique productive TCR Vbeta nucleotide sequence, quantified by productive template frequency from ImmunoSEQ Analyzer V3.0. A threshold set at the top 5th percentile of each frequency-ranked repertoire was used to define expanded clonotypes. The R package fossil was used to compute repertoire overlap as Chao-Jaccard, and the R package MASS was used to visualize the overlap by nonmetric multidimensional scaling. Here the immuneACCESS table is served through TCRdb, limited to in-frame sequences with V and J called. Missing clones are a known gap in these copies; in checked studies unresolved V genes cover under half, and the rest lacks a known reason. The V and J calls and clone size are taken from that table; D and trimming were inferred from the DNA. Across this sample there are roughly 28,000 clones, with approximately 80% seen only once. The ten largest clonotypes hold around 0.96% of the sample.

The V end loses 3 bases and the J end loses 7 bases, and a stretch of 6 bases separates them. The CDR3 sequence holds 12 residues, the cysteine and phenylalanine included. Kept here is only the CDR3 DNA, which spans 36 bases and is read in frame from base 1. Taken from the germline V gene, the CDR1 and CDR2 loops are MDHEN and SYDVKM. What was sequenced was memory CD4+ T cells from blood. The cell subset or site tag for this specimen amounts to: total memory CD4 T cells sorted directly ex vivo, unstimulated. This sequence originates from a human donor in good health. This chain is built from TRBV28 and TRBJ2-2, with the D gene not confidently named. Read as DNA, the sequence is TGTGCCAGCAGTTTGATGGTCGGGGAGCTGTTTTTT. This encodes CASSLMVGELFF.